The present TCR beta chain was sequenced within a study of T cell responses to AZD1222 COVID-19 vaccine. Study-wide points: The peak T cell response came first, and repertoires were sampled only after it. Of the AZD1222 recipients, only five to seven were seropositive at baseline. Elevations in Spike-specific TCR breadth and depth followed administration of two AZD1222 doses.

Sequencing used immunoSEQ multiplex PCR; TCRdb keeps in-frame clones, though not all of them. The table records approximately 140,000 clones, roughly 90% of them present only once. For this clone: Its antigen is as yet unknown.

The clonotype comes from an adult who received the AZD1222 COVID-19 vaccine. The sequenced sample was peripheral blood, obtained 28 days after the second AZD1222 dose.

The CDR3 sequence: CASRRGLSTEAFF. CDR3 in DNA: TGTGCCAGCCGAAGGGGGTTAAGCACTGAAGCTTTCTTT. The chain employs TRBV6-5 and TRBJ1-1, with a tentative D call TRBD1 (6 bases). Trimming removed 8 bases at V and 4 bases at J, with 14 bases between. Germline values: CDR1 MNHEY, CDR2 SVGAGI. CDR3 length equals 13 residues.